This T cell receptor beta chain emerged from a study of blood T cell repertoires in COVID-19. Study-level information: The study drew acute and convalescent COVID-19 samples from the United States, Italy and Spain. In each case, the material was cDNA or gDNA derived from T cells, B-cell-depleted T cells, or PBMCs.

Germline values: CDR1 SNHLY, CDR2 FYNNEI. Losses at the gene ends were 7 bases for V and 3 bases for J; bases not matched to a gene: 6. The CDR3 is 14 residues long. In the source study's methods: For nucleated cells, counts were estimated from reference gene primer amplification. The assay was immunoSEQ multiplex PCR, and TCRdb's table has in-frame clones only and misses some. V and J calls and clone size are those listed in that table; D and trimming were worked out from the DNA. The sample yields 200,000 to 250,000 clones, around 83% seen once. The sequenced sample was peripheral blood. This chain uses TRBV2 with TRBJ2-7; 10 bases are shared with TRBD1. This clonotype was sampled from a man aged 45-65 years who had recovered from COVID-19. The CDR3 region is CASTPGQGIYEQYF. CDR3 coding DNA: TGTGCCAGCACTCCGGGACAGGGGATCTACGAGCAGTACTTC.